Each of the 13 T cell receptor beta chains below was sequenced from the same sample in a study of T cell changes during pregnancy in multiple sclerosis. Data came from immunoSEQ multiplex PCR; TCRdb stores just in-frame clones and leaves some out. Of approximately 50,000 clones in the sample, around 94% were seen once. This sample comprised CD4+ T cells from peripheral blood mononuclear cells, obtained in the third trimester of pregnancy. The receptors were sampled from a female donor with multiple sclerosis, enrolled in a pregnancy study.

V and J are TRBV5-1 and TRBJ2-5, with no clear D. Germline CDR1 reads SGHRS; CDR2 reads YFSETQ. The CDR3 totals 13 residues. With 2 bases removed from V and 3 bases from J, the gap between germline ends came to 8 bases. DNA for the CDR3: TGCGCCAGCAGCTTTGGCCTCAAAGAGACCCAGTACTTC. Residues: CASSFGLKETQYF.

Here the CDR3 DNA reads TGCGCCAGCAGCTTGGCCTCCGGGGTATACACCGGGGAGCTGTTTTTT. It encodes CASSLASGVYTGELFF. This rearrangement joins TRBV5-1 to TRBJ2-2; tentatively, D is TRBD2 (5 bases). In germline, CDR1 is SGHRS, CDR2 YFSETQ. V lost 0 bases and J lost 3, with 12 bases in between. This CDR3 has 16 amino acids. Complete variable domain (other parts from reference TRBV5-1 and TRBJ2-2): KAGVTQTPRYLIKTRGQQVTLSCSPISGHRSVSWYQQTPGQGLQFLFEYFSETQRNKGNFPGRFSGRQFSNSRSEMNVSTLELGDSALYLCASSLASGVYTGELFFGEGSRLTVL.

This chain links TRBV30 with TRBJ2-2; TRBD1 is a possible D gene (6 bases). In germline, CDR1 is GTSNPN, CDR2 SVGIG (reference sequence). The CDR3 runs to 15 residues. Trimming pared 2 bases from V and 7 bases from J, leaving 17 bases between. DNA of the CDR3: TGTGCCTGGAGTCCGATGGGACAATCAAGCGGGGAGCTGTTTTTT. Encoded protein: CAWSPMGQSSGELFF.

The chain couples TRBV19 to TRBJ1-2; maybe TRBD1 (6 bases). Deletions cut 4 bases from V and 3 bases from J, with 18 bases between. The CDR3 covers 16 residues. CDR1 is LNHDA and CDR2 is SQIVND in the germline V gene (reference sequence). The CDR3 sequence: CASSRDRGRGHYGYTF. The DNA for the CDR3 is TGTGCCAGTAGTAGGGACCGGGGCAGGGGCCACTATGGCTACACCTTC.

The chain has TRBV4-3 and TRBJ1-1; D not certain. Germline lookup yields CDR1 LGHNA and CDR2 YSLEER. V lost 0 bases to trimming and J lost 5 bases, with 7 bases between them. This CDR3 is built from 13 residues. The CDR3 coding sequence is TGCGCCAGCAGCCAAGAGCGCCAAACTGAAGCTTTCTTT. Its protein is CASSQERQTEAFF.

This clone is a singleton in its sample. The chain recombines TRBV7-3 with TRBJ2-3; TRBD2 matches 9 bases. With 6 bases clipped from V and 5 bases from J, the junction kept 6 bases outside the gene matches. The CDR3 spans 14 residues. Germline V gives CDR1 SGHTA, CDR2 FQGTGA. The CDR3 region has the DNA TGTGCCAGCAGTCTAGCGGGAAAAGTAGATACGCAGTATTTT. Translating it yields CASSLAGKVDTQYF.

This clone was observed a handful of times. The chain couples TRBV14 to TRBJ2-5, with 8 bases aligning to TRBD1. With V trimmed by 0 bases and J by 1 base, 7 bases remained unmatched. The germline V gene encodes CDR1 SGHDN and CDR2 FVKESK. The CDR3 is 17 amino acids. The CDR3 DNA reads as TGTGCCAGCAGCCAAGAAAACTACAGGGGGTTCCAAGAGACCCAGTACTTC. This sequence encodes CASSQENYRGFQETQYF.

The chain links TRBV5-1 to TRBJ2-1, with 7 bases aligning to TRBD2. J was trimmed by 6 bases and V by 5 bases; bases with no gene match: 11. Germline V gives CDR1 SGHRS, CDR2 YFSETQ. CDR3 length: 15 residues. The CDR3 DNA reads as TGCGCCAGCAGGATATGGGAGGGCCGGGGCAATGAGCAGTTCTTC. Encoded protein: CASRIWEGRGNEQFF. The full variable domain, in which reference TRBV5-1 and TRBJ2-1 provide the parts outside the CDR3, is KAGVTQTPRYLIKTRGQQVTLSCSPISGHRSVSWYQQTPGQGLQFLFEYFSETQRNKGNFPGRFSGRQFSNSRSEMNVSTLELGDSALYLCASRIWEGRGNEQFFGPGTRLTVL.

The chain joins TRBV11-3 to TRBJ1-1; no reliable D call. Germline V gene data show CDR1 as SGHNT and CDR2 as YENEEA. This CDR3 spans 16 amino acids. Trimming cost V 1 base and J 1 base, with 13 bases left between them. In DNA form, the CDR3 reads TGTGCCAGCAGCTTAGTTGCCGCGGGTTGGAACACTGAAGCTTTCTTT. As protein: CASSLVAAGWNTEAFF. Complete variable domain (other parts from reference TRBV11-3 and TRBJ1-1): EAGVVQSPRYKIIEKKQPVAFWCNPISGHNTLYWYLQNLGQGPELLIRYENEEAVDDSQLPKDRFSAERLKGVDSTLKIQPAELGDSAVYLCASSLVAAGWNTEAFFGQGTRLTVV.

This chain uses TRBV5-1 with TRBJ2-1, with TRBD2 identical over 8 bases. The length of the CDR3 is 16 residues. CDR1 and CDR2 (germline): SGHRS, YFSETQ. The junction had 4 bases not matched to a gene; V was cut back by 2 bases and J by 0 bases. For the CDR3, the DNA is TGCGCCAGCAGCTTTACTAGCGGCAGCTCCTACAATGAGCAGTTCTTC. This encodes CASSFTSGSSYNEQFF. Using reference TRBV5-1 and TRBJ2-1 for the parts outside the CDR3, the full variable domain is KAGVTQTPRYLIKTRGQQVTLSCSPISGHRSVSWYQQTPGQGLQFLFEYFSETQRNKGNFPGRFSGRQFSNSRSEMNVSTLELGDSALYLCASSFTSGSSYNEQFFGPGTRLTVL.

The chain carries TRBV9 and TRBJ1-1; D remains ambiguous. The CDR3 extends over 16 amino acids. Trimming shortened V by 0 bases and J by 2 bases, and 14 bases separated the two germline ends. CDR1 and CDR2 from the germline V gene are SGDLS and YYNGEE. DNA for the CDR3: TGTGCCAGCAGCGTAGGCCCTCGGCAGGCCAACACTGAAGCTTTCTTT. It translates to CASSVGPRQANTEAFF.

The chain links TRBV7-3 to TRBJ2-2; tentatively, D is TRBD1 (6 bases). The V end lost 5 bases, the J end lost 2 bases, and 15 bases lay between the germline ends. The germline V gene encodes CDR1 SGHTA and CDR2 FQGTGA. The CDR3 loop spans 16 amino acids. CDR3 region: CASSIQGRLNTGELFF. Here the CDR3 DNA reads TGTGCCAGCAGCATACAGGGACGGCTCAACACCGGGGAGCTGTTTTTT.

This sequence joins TRBV28 and TRBJ2-1; 7 bases agree with TRBD2. Germline CDR1 is MDHEN and CDR2 is SYDVKM. J was trimmed by 4 bases and V by 3 bases; bases with no gene match: 6. This CDR3 region has 15 residues. The CDR3 loop reads CASSLTAAGYNEQFF. CDR3 sequence (DNA): TGTGCCAGCAGTTTGACGGCAGCGGGATACAATGAGCAGTTCTTC. The entire variable domain, with the rest obtained from reference TRBV28 and TRBJ2-1, is as follows: DVKVTQSSRYLVKRTGEKVFLECVQDMDHENMFWYRQDPGLGLRLIYFSYDVKMKEKGDIPEGYSVSREKKERFSLILESASTNQTSMYLCASSLTAAGYNEQFFGPGTRLTVL.